The 27 T cell receptor beta chains in this list originate from one sample, sequenced in a study of blood T cells in healthy people across ages. Through a sample-barcoded 5' primer and a J-beta primer mix, a second PCR was run for roughly 6 to 12 cycles. TCRdb reanalysed the 5' RACE reads using MiXCR and keeps one entry per CDR3 protein. The sample has some 1.5 million distinct CDR3 sequences; less than 45% are singletons. What was sequenced was blood. The receptors shown here come from a woman younger than 30 in good health.

The chain employs TRBV12-3 or TRBV12-4 and TRBJ2-7; tentatively, D is TRBD1 or TRBD2 (5 bases each). Between the trimmed V and J ends, which lost 6 bases and 2 bases, there was a span of 11 bases. CDR3 length equals 13 residues. The CDR3, as DNA: TGTGCCAGCAGAGGAGTGGGGGCCTACGAGCAGTACTTC. Its protein product is CASRGVGAYEQYF.

The rearrangement uses TRBV4-3 and TRBJ2-1; weak D call: TRBD1 (5 bases). The CDR3 spans 14 residues. With 0 bases removed from V and 6 bases from J, the gap between germline ends came to 9 bases. The germline CDR1 and CDR2 sequences are LGHNA and YSLEER. The CDR3 is CASSQDSRVNEQFF. The CDR3 DNA reads as TGCGCCAGCAGCCAAGATAGCAGGGTCAATGAGCAGTTCTTC.

This clonotype was found a few times. V gene TRBV29-1 combines with J gene TRBJ2-1; 11 bases map to TRBD1. CDR1 is SQVTM and CDR2 is ANQGSEA in the germline V gene. The J segment lost 5 bases and the V segment lost 3 bases, leaving 3 bases of the junction unmatched. This CDR3 is 14 amino acids long. CDR3 sequence: CSVDRTGGNNEQFF. CDR3 in DNA: TGCAGCGTTGATAGGACAGGGGGCAACAATGAGCAGTTCTTC.

This clonotype was detected only a few times. The chain recombines TRBV11-1 with TRBJ2-1, with a weak D call TRBD2 (6 bases). The ends were cut back, 4 bases at V and 6 bases at J, with 13 bases in the middle. CDR1 is SGHAT and CDR2 is FQDESV in the germline V gene (reference sequence). The CDR3 sequence is 14 residues long. The CDR3 protein is CASSWSGAGNEQFF. Here the CDR3 DNA reads TGTGCCAGCAGCTGGAGCGGAGCGGGCAATGAGCAGTTCTTC.

V usage is TRBV13 and J usage is TRBJ2-5; 9 nucleotides align to TRBD1. Matching the DNA end better, TRBJ2-7 makes the J call doubtful. The CDR3 has 16 amino acids. Germline CDR1 PRHDT, CDR2 FYEKMQ (reference sequence). The DNA of the CDR3 is TGTGCCAGCAGCTTAGATGCTGGACAGGGGTTCTACGAGCAGTACTTC. This codes for CASSLDAGQGFYEQYF.

This clonotype was observed a few times. J is TRBJ2-7 and V is TRBV28, with D possibly matching TRBD2 (6 bases). Germline CDR1 reads MDHEN; CDR2 reads SYDVKM. V lost 6 bases, J lost 2 bases, and 23 bases lay in between. The CDR3 contains 17 residues. CDR3 in DNA: TGTGCCAGCAGCCCCACTGATGGGTCCGCGGGAACCTACGAGCAGTACTTC. Residues: CASSPTDGSAGTYEQYF.

This clonotype was found a few times. This rearrangement joins TRBV3-1 to TRBJ1-3; D uncertain. Germline values: CDR1 LGHDT, CDR2 YNNKEL (reference sequence). This CDR3 contains 15 residues. The V end lost 9 bases, the J end lost 0 bases, and 15 bases lay between the germline ends. Here the CDR3 reads CASSLGLYSGNTIYF. CDR3 bases: TGTGCCAGTTCCCTAGGCCTTTACTCTGGAAACACCATATATTTT.

Of note for this clonotype: A read error may be the cause here, since a much bigger clone is one base away. This chain joins TRBV7-2 and TRBJ1-2, with D possibly being TRBD1 (5 bases). Germline assignment: CDR1 SGHTA and CDR2 FQGNSA. The CDR3 totals 14 residues. The CDR3 is CAGSPGSGDYGYTF. CDR3 coding DNA: TGTGCCGGCAGCCCAGGGTCTGGGGACTATGGCTACACCTTC.

This clonotype was counted only a few times. The rearrangement links TRBV6-5 to TRBJ1-4; D is unresolved. Germline assignment: CDR1 MNHEY and CDR2 SVGAGI. V lost 2 bases to trimming and J lost 6 bases, with 10 bases between them. CDR3 length equals 14 residues. DNA for the CDR3: TGTGCCAGCAGTTACATGAGCCAGTATGAAAAACTGTTTTTT. This translates into CASSYMSQYEKLFF.

This clonotype was counted many times. The gene calls are TRBV29-1 and TRBJ2-3, with D possibly matching TRBD1 (6 bases). The CDR3 spans 16 residues. V was clipped by 0 bases and J by 2 bases, with 15 bases between them. Germline-derived CDR1 and CDR2 are SQVTM and ANQGSEA. Here the CDR3 reads CSVEDLQGILTDTQYF. CDR3 nucleotide sequence: TGCAGCGTTGAAGATCTGCAGGGGATCCTCACAGATACGCAGTATTTT.

The rearrangement joins TRBV5-6 to TRBJ2-1; 8 nucleotides agree with TRBD2. V shed 5 bases and J 6 bases; nucleotides not matched to a gene: 13. CDR1 is SGHDT, CDR2 YYEEEE, per germline. CDR3 length equals 16 residues. As DNA, the CDR3 is TGTGCCAGCAGTGGACCGGGAGCGGGGGATATCAATGAGCAGTTCTTC. Its translation: CASSGPGAGDINEQFF.

Concerning this clonotype itself: A read error may account for a junction end that differs from germline. This chain links TRBV7-3 with TRBJ2-3; no firm D call. Germline V gives CDR1 SGHTA, CDR2 FQGTGA. The CDR3 extends over 14 amino acids. CDR3 region: CAGSLGSTSDTQYF. In DNA, the CDR3 is TGTGCCGGCAGCTTAGGGTCTACCTCAGATACGCAGTATTTT.

The chain links TRBV20-1 to TRBJ1-1, with a possible D match to TRBD1 (6 bases). The V end lost 3 bases, the J end lost 5 bases, and 13 bases lay between the germline ends. The CDR3 runs 13 residues. The germline V gene encodes CDR1 DFQATT and CDR2 SNEGSKA (reference sequence). In DNA form, the CDR3 reads TGCAGTGCTAGTGCACAGGGCCAGACTGAAGCTTTCTTT. It translates to CSASAQGQTEAFF.

The chain employs TRBV20-1 and TRBJ1-5; D possibly corresponds to TRBD1 (6 bases). V lost 6 bases and J lost 3, with 15 bases in between. CDR3 length: 14 amino acids. CDR1 DFQATT and CDR2 SNEGSKA come from the germline V gene (reference sequence). The chain's CDR3 is CSAPPTGPNQPQHF. The DNA of the CDR3 is TGCAGTGCCCCGCCAACAGGGCCCAATCAGCCCCAGCATTTT.

The rearrangement uses TRBV29-1 and TRBJ2-1; either TRBD1 or TRBD2 may supply D (5 bases each). The CDR3 contains 14 residues. The V end was cut by 7 bases, the J end by 7 bases, with 20 bases between. Germline V gives CDR1 SQVTM, CDR2 ANQGSEA. CDR3 coding DNA: TGCAGCGCGAATACGAGGGGCGCGGAAAATGAGCAGTTCTTC. Protein: CSANTRGAENEQFF.

This chain uses TRBV27 with TRBJ2-1, with 7 nucleotides matching TRBD2. Germline V gene lookup returns CDR1 MNHEY and CDR2 SMNVEV (reference sequence). V lost 3 bases, J lost 4 bases, and 3 bases stayed unmatched. This CDR3 has 14 amino acids. DNA of the CDR3: TGTGCCAGCAGTTTCTCTAGCGGTTACAATGAGCAGTTCTTC. Encoded protein: CASSFSSGYNEQFF.

This chain joins TRBV5-6 and TRBJ2-5, with 13 bases aligning to TRBD2. CDR3 length: 16 amino acids. Germline V gene data show CDR1 as SGHDT and CDR2 as YYEEEE. Trimming at V came to 1 base and at J to 2 bases, leaving 2 bases not matched to a gene. The CDR3 DNA follows: TGTGCCAGCAGCTTGACTAGCGGGGGGGATCAAGAGACCCAGTACTTC. Encoded protein: CASSLTSGGDQETQYF.

This clonotype was observed a few times. This rearrangement joins TRBV7-9 to TRBJ2-1; the match to TRBD2 covers 7 bases. Judging by the DNA end, TRBJ2-7 fits better; the J call may be wrong. The CDR3 is 16 amino acids. Germline V lookup: CDR1 SEHNR, CDR2 FQNEAQ (reference sequence). DNA for the CDR3: TGTGCCAGCAGCCCCGGGGGAGGGAACTCCTACAATGAGCAGTACTTC. As protein: CASSPGGGNSYNEQYF.

The table lists this clonotype with a few counts. The V gene is TRBV27, the J gene TRBJ2-7; the match to TRBD1 covers 7 bases. The trim removed 5 bases at V and 6 bases at J, leaving 13 bases unmatched. Looked up from germline, CDR1 is MNHEY and CDR2 is SMNVEV (reference sequence). There are 15 residues in the CDR3. The CDR3 DNA follows: TGTGCCAGCAGTCCGTCCCCCGCAACAGGGGTCGAGCAGTACTTC. Translating gives CASSPSPATGVEQYF.

A remark on this clonotype: The junction and the germline gene differ at one end; a read error may be behind it. The chain uses TRBV29-1 and TRBJ1-2, with D perhaps TRBD1 (5 bases). This CDR3 contains 16 residues. CDR1 is SQVTM, CDR2 ANQGSEA, per germline. CDR3 DNA: TGCAGCGTTGAAAGGAGTACAGGAGTAACTAACTATGGCTGCACCTTC. This translates into CSVERSTGVTNYGCTF.

This chain connects TRBV7-9 to TRBJ2-4; 7 bases fit TRBD1. CDR1 and CDR2 (germline): SEHNR, FQNEAQ (reference sequence). The CDR3 length is 18 residues. Trimming took 4 bases from V and 0 from J; bases not matched to a gene: 12. The CDR3 region has the DNA TGTGCCAGCAGCTCGACAGGGCCCTCCGGCTTAGCCAAAAACATTCAGTACTTC. This sequence encodes CASSSTGPSGLAKNIQYF.

The chain has TRBV20-1 and TRBJ1-3; D might be TRBD1 (5 bases). V lost 4 bases and J lost 10, with 29 bases in between. CDR3 length: 17 amino acids. The germline CDR1 and CDR2 sequences are DFQATT and SNEGSKA (reference sequence). As DNA, the CDR3 is TGCAGTGCTATTCGGGGCCGGGGGGGGGAAGACCGGAGTACCATATATTTT. Protein: CSAIRGRGGEDRSTIYF.

The V and J genes are TRBV27 and TRBJ2-1, with 7 positions matching TRBD2. This CDR3 spans 14 amino acids. The V gene end was trimmed by 6 bases and the J gene end by 7 bases; junction bases not matched to a gene: 9. Germline V CDR1 and CDR2: MNHEY, SMNVEV (reference sequence). Written as DNA, the CDR3 is TGTGCCAGCAGGGTAGCGGGCTTTGTGAATGAGCAGTTCTTC. This translates into CASRVAGFVNEQFF.

This sequence joins TRBV7-6 and TRBJ2-2; no reliable D call. V lost 9 bases and J 6 bases, leaving 17 bases between the germline ends. This CDR3 is 14 amino acids long. CDR1 is SGHVS and CDR2 is FNYEAQ in the germline V gene. CDR3 region: CASSFSHLAGELFF. As DNA, the CDR3 is TGTGCCAGTTCCTTTTCCCACCTGGCCGGGGAGCTGTTTTTT.

This clonotype was counted only a few times. The chain links TRBV21-1 to TRBJ2-2. TRBV21-1 is a pseudogene. The CDR3 covers 14 residues. This CDR3 reads CASSKDRGTGELFF. The CDR3 region has the DNA TGTGCCAGCAGCAAAGACCGAGGCACCGGGGAGCTGTTTTTT.

This chain uses TRBV6-1 with TRBJ1-2; TRBD1 might be the D (5 bases). CDR3 size: 14 residues. Per germline, CDR1 MNHNS and CDR2 SASEGT. Trimming removed 4 bases at V and 2 bases at J, with 11 bases between. CDR3 amino acids: CASSGQGHNYGYTF. CDR3 nucleotides: TGTGCCAGCAGTGGGCAGGGTCACAACTATGGCTACACCTTC.

The chain joins TRBV3-1 to TRBJ2-3, with D tentatively TRBD1 or TRBD2 (5 bases each). Germline V gene sequence: CDR1 LGHDT, CDR2 YNNKEL (reference sequence). There are 14 residues in the CDR3. Trimming left V 4 bases short and J 5 bases short, with 13 bases between. CDR3 amino acids: CASSPGTWGDTQYF. CDR3 DNA: TGTGCCAGCAGCCCTGGGACCTGGGGAGATACGCAGTATTTT.